This TCR beta chain was recovered during a study of control samples from healthy donors and cancer patients. Assay: immunoSEQ multiplex PCR; the TCRdb copy retains only in-frame clones and omits some. The table shows approximately 120,000 clones, with 80% to 90% occurring only once. Trimming removed 2 bases from V and 8 bases from J, with 18 bases in between. This CDR3 has 16 residues. CDR1 and CDR2 from the germline V gene are KGHDR and SFDVKD. This chain links TRBV24-1 with TRBJ2-1, with a tentative D call TRBD2 (7 bases). This sequence originates from a woman between 50 and 59 years old in good health. The sample comprised blood. The CDR3 here is CATSDSWGGTIHEQFF. As DNA, the CDR3 is TGTGCCACCAGTGATTCTTGGGGGGGCACGATCCATGAGCAGTTCTTC.